Listed below are T cell receptor beta chains from one sample, sequenced in a study of cytomegalovirus exposure and HLA in healthy donors. TCRdb's copy holds only in-frame clones and misses some; the assay was immunoSEQ multiplex PCR. The listing records about 200,000 clones. The sequencing sample was made of PBMCs. These receptor sequences come from a boy aged 10-17 years in good health and CMV-seronegative. CDR3s include the opening cysteine and the closing phenylalanine or tryptophan. Fields, in order: D gene, J gene, V gene, CDR3 DNA, CDR3 protein. D genes are given only for firm matches.

NA | TRBJ2-7 | TRBV4-3 | TGCGCCAGCAGCCAAGAGTCTTCAGGTACCTACGAGCAGTACTTC | CASSQESSGTYEQYF
NA | TRBJ1-5 | TRBV10-1 | TGCGCCAGCAGTGATAAGGAGGAGCCCCAGCATTTT | CASSDKEEPQHF
NA | TRBJ1-6 | TRBV12-5 | TGTGCTAGTGCCACGGACAGCTGGGGGAATTCACCCCTCCACTTT | CASATDSWGNSPLHF
NA | TRBJ1-5 | TRBV5-5 | TGTGCCAGCCGTCCGGGGGGTAGCAATCAGCCCCAGCATTTT | CASRPGGSNQPQHF
TRBD2 | TRBJ2-3 | TRBV9 | TGTGCCAGCAGCGTAGGGGGTAGCGGGGGAGCGATCGACACAGATACGCAGTATTTT | CASSVGGSGGAIDTDTQYF
TRBD2 | TRBJ2-3 | TRBV2 | TGTGCCAGCAGTGAAGGTCGCCTAGCGGGGGGTTACACAGATACGCAGTATTTT | CASSEGRLAGGYTDTQYF
TRBD1 | TRBJ1-1 | TRBV2 | TGTGCCAGCAGGGGACAGGGGTTAGACACTGAAGCTTTCTTT | CASRGQGLDTEAFF
TRBD2 | TRBJ2-2 | TRBV5-8 | TGTGCCAGCAGGCCTGGACTAGCGGGGGGGCACGGGGAGCTGTTTTTT | CASRPGLAGGHGELFF
NA | TRBJ2-7 | TRBV7-6 | TGTGCCAGCAGCTCAACTTACGAGCAGTACTTC | CASSSTYEQYF
NA | TRBJ1-6 | TRBV30 | TGTGCCTGTGCCGGGACTTCGATTTCACCCCTCCACTTT | CACAGTSISPLHF
NA | TRBJ1-1 | TRBV5-1 | TGCGCCAGCAGAAACCACCCCCAGGGGTACACTGAAGCTTTCTTT | CASRNHPQGYTEAFF
TRBD1 | TRBJ1-2 | TRBV5-1 | TGCGCCAGCAGCTCCGGGACAGGGGGTGGCTACACCTTC | CASSSGTGGGYTF
NA | TRBJ2-4 | TRBV30 | TGTGCCTGGAGTGAGGGGGATGCCAAAAACATTCAGTACTTC | CAWSEGDAKNIQYF
NA | TRBJ1-1 | TRBV4-1 | TGCGCCAGCAGCCAAGCCCTCCAGGGCTGGACTGAAGCTTTCTTT | CASSQALQGWTEAFF
NA | TRBJ2-3 | TRBV5-1 | TGCGCCAGCAGCCCGGGCGGGGCTAGCACAGATACGCAGTATTTT | CASSPGGASTDTQYF